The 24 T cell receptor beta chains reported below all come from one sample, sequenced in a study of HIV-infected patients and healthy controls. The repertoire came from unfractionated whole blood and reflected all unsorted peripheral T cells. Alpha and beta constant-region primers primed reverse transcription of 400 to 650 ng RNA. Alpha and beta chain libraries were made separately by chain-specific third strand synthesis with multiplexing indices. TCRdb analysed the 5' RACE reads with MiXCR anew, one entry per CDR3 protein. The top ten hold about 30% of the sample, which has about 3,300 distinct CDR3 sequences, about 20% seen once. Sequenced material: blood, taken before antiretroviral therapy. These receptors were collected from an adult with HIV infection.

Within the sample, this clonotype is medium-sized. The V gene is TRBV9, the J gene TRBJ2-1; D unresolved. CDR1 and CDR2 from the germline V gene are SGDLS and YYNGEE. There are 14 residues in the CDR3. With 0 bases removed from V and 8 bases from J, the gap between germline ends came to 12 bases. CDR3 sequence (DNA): TGTGCCAGCAGCGTAGAGGACCCGCCCCATGAGCAGTTCTTC. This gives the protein CASSVEDPPHEQFF.

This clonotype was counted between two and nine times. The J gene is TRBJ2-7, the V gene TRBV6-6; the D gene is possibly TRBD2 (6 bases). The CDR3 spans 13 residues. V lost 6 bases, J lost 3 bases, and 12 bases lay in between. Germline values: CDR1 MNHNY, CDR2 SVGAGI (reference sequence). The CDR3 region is CASSLPGDYEQYF. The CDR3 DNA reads TGTGCCAGCAGCCTCCCGGGGGACTACGAGCAGTACTTC.

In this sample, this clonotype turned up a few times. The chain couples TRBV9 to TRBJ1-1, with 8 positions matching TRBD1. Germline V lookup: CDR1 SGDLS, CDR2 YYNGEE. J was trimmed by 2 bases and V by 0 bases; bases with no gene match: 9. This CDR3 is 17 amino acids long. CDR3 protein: CASSVVSGTGVNTEAFF. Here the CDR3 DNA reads TGTGCCAGCAGCGTAGTCTCTGGGACAGGAGTAAACACTGAAGCTTTCTTT.

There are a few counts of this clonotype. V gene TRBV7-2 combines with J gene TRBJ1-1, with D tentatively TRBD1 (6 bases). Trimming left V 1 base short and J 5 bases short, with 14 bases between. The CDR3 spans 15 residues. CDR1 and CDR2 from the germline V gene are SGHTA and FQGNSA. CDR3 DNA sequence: TGTGCCAGCAGCTTAGATTCTGGGGGCTGGACTGAAGCTTTCTTT. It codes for CASSLDSGGWTEAFF.

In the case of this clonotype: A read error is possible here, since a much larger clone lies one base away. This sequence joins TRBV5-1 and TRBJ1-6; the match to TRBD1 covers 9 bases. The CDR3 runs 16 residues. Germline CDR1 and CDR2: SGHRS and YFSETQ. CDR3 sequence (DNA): TGCGCCAGCAGCATCACCGGGACAGGGAATAATTCACCCATCCACTTT. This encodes CASSITGTGNNSPIHF.

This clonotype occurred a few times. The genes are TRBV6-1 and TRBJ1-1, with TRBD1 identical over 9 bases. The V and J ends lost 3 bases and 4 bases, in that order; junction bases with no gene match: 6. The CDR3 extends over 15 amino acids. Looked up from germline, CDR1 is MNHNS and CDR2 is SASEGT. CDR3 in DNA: TGTGCCAGCAGTGATGGACAGGGGACGGCCACTGAAGCTTTCTTT. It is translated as CASSDGQGTATEAFF.

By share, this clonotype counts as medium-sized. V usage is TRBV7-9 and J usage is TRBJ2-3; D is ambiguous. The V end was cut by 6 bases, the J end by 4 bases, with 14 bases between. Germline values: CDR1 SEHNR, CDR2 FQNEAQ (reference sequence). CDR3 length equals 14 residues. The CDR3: CASREYGRADTQYF. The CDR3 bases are TGTGCCAGCAGGGAGTACGGCCGCGCAGATACGCAGTATTTT.

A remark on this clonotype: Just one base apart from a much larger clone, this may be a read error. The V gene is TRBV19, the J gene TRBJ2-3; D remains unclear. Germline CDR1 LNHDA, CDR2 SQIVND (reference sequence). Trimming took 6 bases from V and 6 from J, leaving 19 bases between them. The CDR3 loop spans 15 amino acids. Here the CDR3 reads CASSLLDERSDTQYF. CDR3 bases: TGTGCCAGTAGCCTTCTGGACGAAAGGTCCGATACGCAGTATTTT.

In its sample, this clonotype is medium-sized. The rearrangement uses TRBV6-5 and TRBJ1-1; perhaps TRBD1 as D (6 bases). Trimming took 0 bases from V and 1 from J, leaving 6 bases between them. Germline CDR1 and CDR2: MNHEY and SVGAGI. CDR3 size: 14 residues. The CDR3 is CASSYSDRNTEAFF. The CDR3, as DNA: TGTGCCAGCAGTTACTCGGACAGGAACACTGAAGCTTTCTTT.

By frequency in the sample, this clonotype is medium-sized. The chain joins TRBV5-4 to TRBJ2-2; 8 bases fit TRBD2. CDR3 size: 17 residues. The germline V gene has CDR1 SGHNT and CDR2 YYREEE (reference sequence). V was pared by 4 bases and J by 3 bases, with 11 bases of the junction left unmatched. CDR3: CASSTGGGLSDTGELFF. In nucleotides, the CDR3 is TGTGCCAGCAGCACGGGGGGGGGGCTCTCAGACACCGGGGAGCTGTTTTTT.

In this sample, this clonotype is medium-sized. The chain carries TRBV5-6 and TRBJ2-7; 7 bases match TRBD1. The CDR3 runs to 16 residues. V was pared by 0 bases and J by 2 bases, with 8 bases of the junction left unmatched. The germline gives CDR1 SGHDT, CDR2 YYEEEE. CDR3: CASSLGLGTDAYEQYF. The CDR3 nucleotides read TGTGCCAGCAGCTTGGGCCTCGGGACAGATGCCTACGAGCAGTACTTC.

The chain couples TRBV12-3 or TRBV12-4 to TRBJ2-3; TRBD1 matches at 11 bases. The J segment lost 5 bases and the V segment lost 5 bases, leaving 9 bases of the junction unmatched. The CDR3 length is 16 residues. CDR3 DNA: TGTGCCAGCAGTCTCACGGACAGGGGGCTGGAAGATACGCAGTATTTT. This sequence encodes CASSLTDRGLEDTQYF.

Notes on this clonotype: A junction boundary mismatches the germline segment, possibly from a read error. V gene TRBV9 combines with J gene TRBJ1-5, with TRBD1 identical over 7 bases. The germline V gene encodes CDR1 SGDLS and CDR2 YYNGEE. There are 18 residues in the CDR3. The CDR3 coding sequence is TGTGCCAGCAGACCCAGGACAGGCGCTCATTTGAGCAATCAGCCCAAGCATTTT. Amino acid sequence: CASRPRTGAHLSNQPKHF. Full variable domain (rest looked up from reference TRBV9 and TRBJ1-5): DSGVTQTPKHLITATGQRVTLRCSPRSGDLSVYWYQQSLDQGLQFLIQYYNGEERAKGNILERFSAQQFPDLHSELNLSSLELGDSALYFCASRPRTGAHLSNQPKHFGDGTRLSIL.

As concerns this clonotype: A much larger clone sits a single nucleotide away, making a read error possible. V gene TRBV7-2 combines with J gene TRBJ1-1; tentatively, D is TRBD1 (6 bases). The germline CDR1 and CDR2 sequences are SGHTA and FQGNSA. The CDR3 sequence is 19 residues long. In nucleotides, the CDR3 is TGTGCCAGCAGCTTCCTTCATCCACAGGGCTTCACGATGAACACTGAAGATTTCTTT. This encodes CASSFLHPQGFTMNTEDFF. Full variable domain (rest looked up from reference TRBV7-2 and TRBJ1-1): GAGVSQSPSNKVTEKGKDVELRCDPISGHTALYWYRQSLGQGLEFLIYFQGNSAPDKSGLPSDRFSAERTGGSVSTLTIQRTQQEDSAVYLCASSFLHPQGFTMNTEDFFGQGTRLTVV.

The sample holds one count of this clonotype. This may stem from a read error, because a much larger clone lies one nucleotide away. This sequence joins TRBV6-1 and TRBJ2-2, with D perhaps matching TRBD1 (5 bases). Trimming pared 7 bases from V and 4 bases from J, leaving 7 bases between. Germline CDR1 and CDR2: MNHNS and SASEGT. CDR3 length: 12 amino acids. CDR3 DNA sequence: TGTGCCAGCACTCAGGGCACCGGGGAGCTGTTTTTT. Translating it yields CASTQGTGELFF.

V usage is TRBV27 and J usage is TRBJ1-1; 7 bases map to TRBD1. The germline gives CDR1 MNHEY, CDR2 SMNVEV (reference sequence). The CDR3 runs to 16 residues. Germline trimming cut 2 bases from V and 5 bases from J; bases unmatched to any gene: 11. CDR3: CASSLTAGGGGTEAFF. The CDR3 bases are TGTGCCAGCAGTTTAACCGCAGGGGGGGGGGGGACTGAAGCTTTCTTT.

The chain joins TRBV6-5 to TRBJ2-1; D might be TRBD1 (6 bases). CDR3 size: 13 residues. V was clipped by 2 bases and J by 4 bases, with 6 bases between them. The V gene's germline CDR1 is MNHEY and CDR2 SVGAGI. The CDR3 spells CASSYGQYNEQFF. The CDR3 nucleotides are TGTGCCAGCAGTTACGGACAGTACAATGAGCAGTTCTTC.

The CDR3 is CASSLWGQGGTEAFF. The CDR3 DNA reads TGTGCCAGCAGCTTATGGGGCCAGGGAGGGACTGAAGCTTTCTTT. V gene TRBV7-8 combines with J gene TRBJ1-1; D possibly corresponds to TRBD1 (5 bases). The germline V and J ends were trimmed by 2 bases and 5 bases, with 15 bases remaining between them. The length of the CDR3 is 15 residues. Looked up from germline, CDR1 is SGHVS and CDR2 is FQNEAQ.

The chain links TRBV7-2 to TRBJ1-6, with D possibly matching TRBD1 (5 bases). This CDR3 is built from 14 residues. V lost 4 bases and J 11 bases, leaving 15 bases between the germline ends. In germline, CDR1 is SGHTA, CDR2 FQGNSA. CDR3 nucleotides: TGTGCCAGCAGCTCACACCGGACGGGGGCACCCCTCCACTTT. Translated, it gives CASSSHRTGAPLHF.

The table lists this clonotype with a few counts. The CDR3 region is CASIETGRPGELFF. Here the CDR3 DNA reads TGCGCCAGCATAGAGACAGGGAGGCCCGGGGAGCTGTTTTTT. The J gene is TRBJ2-2, the V gene TRBV5-1, with D perhaps TRBD1 (7 bases). The V and J ends lost 6 bases and 6 bases respectively, with 15 bases between them. CDR3 length: 14 amino acids. Germline lookup yields CDR1 SGHRS and CDR2 YFSETQ.

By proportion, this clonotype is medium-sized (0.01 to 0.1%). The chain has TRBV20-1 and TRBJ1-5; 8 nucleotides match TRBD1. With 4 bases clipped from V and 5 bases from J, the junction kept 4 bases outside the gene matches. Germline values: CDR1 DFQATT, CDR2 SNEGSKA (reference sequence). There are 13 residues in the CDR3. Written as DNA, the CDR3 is TGCAGTGCTACACAGGGGGGATATCAGCCCCAGCATTTT. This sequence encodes CSATQGGYQPQHF.

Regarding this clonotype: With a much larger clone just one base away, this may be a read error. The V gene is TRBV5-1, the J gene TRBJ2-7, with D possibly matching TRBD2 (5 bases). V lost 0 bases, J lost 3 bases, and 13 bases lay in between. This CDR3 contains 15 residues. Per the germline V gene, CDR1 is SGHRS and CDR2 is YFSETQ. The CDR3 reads CASSLEGVVIYEQYF. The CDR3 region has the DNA TGCGCCAGCAGCTTGGAGGGAGTGGTGATCTACGAGCAGTACTTC.

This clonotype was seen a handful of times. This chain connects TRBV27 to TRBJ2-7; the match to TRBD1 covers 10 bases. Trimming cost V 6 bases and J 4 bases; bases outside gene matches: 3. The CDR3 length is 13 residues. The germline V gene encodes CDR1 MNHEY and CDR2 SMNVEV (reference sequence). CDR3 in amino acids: CASSRGQGYEQYF. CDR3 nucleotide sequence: TGTGCCAGCAGCAGGGGACAGGGGTACGAGCAGTACTTC.

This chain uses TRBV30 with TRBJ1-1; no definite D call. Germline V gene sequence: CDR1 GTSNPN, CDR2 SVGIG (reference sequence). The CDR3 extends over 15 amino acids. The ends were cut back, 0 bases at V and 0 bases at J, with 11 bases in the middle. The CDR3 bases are TGTGCCTGGAGTGTTCCGATGGGAATGAACACTGAAGCTTTCTTT. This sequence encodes CAWSVPMGMNTEAFF.